The 10 T cell receptor beta chains reported below all come from one sample, sequenced in a study of shared clonotypes between healthy human individuals. Clones were sequenced by immunoSEQ multiplex PCR, and TCRdb holds only the in-frame ones, with some missing. The repertoire holds about 2.1 million clones, with 85% to 95% as singletons. Naive CD8 populations comprised CD45RO-negative cells positively selected for CCR7, excluding terminally differentiated effector memory CD45RA+ cells. The sample taken for sequencing was naive CD8+ T cells from PBMCs. The receptor set was obtained from a young man in good health. Some clones in this sample may be carry-over from other donors' samples.

As to this clone: One end of the junction does not line up with germline, which may come from a read error. The chain carries TRBV18 and TRBJ2-1, with 11 bases identical to TRBD1. CDR1 is KGHSH, CDR2 LQKENI, per germline. The length of the CDR3 is 15 residues. Here the CDR3 reads CASSRGQGAVNQQFF. CDR3 in DNA: TGTGCCAGCTCACGCGGACAGGGGGCCGTCAATCAGCAGTTCTTC.

This chain connects TRBV19 to TRBJ1-5; no clear D. Trimming cost V 2 bases and J 3 bases, with 8 bases left between them. The CDR3 totals 14 residues. The germline CDR1 and CDR2 sequences are LNHDA and SQIVND (reference sequence). The CDR3 DNA is TGTGCCAGTAGTATATTGCAGATCAATCAGCCCCAGCATTTT. Its protein is CASSILQINQPQHF.

This clone showed up just once. V and J are TRBV10-2 and TRBJ2-3; 8 nucleotides match TRBD2. Looked up from germline, CDR1 is WSHSY and CDR2 is SAAADI. The CDR3 sequence is 13 residues long. Trimming at V came to 7 bases and at J to 4 bases, leaving 4 bases not matched to a gene. DNA for the CDR3: TGCGCCAGCAACCGGGGGGGGGCAGATACGCAGTATTTT. Its protein is CASNRGGADTQYF.

V usage is TRBV7-9 and J usage is TRBJ1-1, with D possibly being TRBD1 (6 bases). The CDR3 has 16 amino acids. CDR1 and CDR2 from the germline V gene are SEHNR and FQNEAQ (reference sequence). Deletions cut 11 bases from V and 1 base from J, with 23 bases between. For the CDR3, the DNA is TGTGCCGGATTAGAGGTCACAGGGCTACGGAACACTGAAGCTTTCTTT. Translation gives CAGLEVTGLRNTEAFF.

This clone has just one count. This chain links TRBV2 with TRBJ1-3; D remains unclear. The CDR3 extends over 15 amino acids. Germline lookup yields CDR1 SNHLY and CDR2 FYNNEI. V dropped 2 bases and J dropped 2 bases, with 10 bases sitting between them. DNA for the CDR3: TGTGCCAGCAGTGAAAGCCAGGTCACTGGAAACACCATATATTTT. Translation gives CASSESQVTGNTIYF.

In its sample, this clone was seen once. This specimen includes other DNA sequences encoding the same CDR3. The V gene is TRBV5-4, the J gene TRBJ2-7; 7 positions agree with TRBD2. The CDR3 length is 13 residues. J was trimmed by 7 bases and V by 4 bases; bases with no gene match: 8. Germline loops: CDR1 SGHNT, CDR2 YYREEE (reference sequence). The CDR3 reads CASSLGGTYEQYF. CDR3 DNA: TGTGCCAGCAGCCTGGGGGGGACTTATGAGCAGTACTTC.

The chain recombines TRBV7-6 with TRBJ2-3, with 9 positions matching TRBD2. The CDR3 consists of 17 residues. Unmatched junction bases numbered 5, after V lost 1 base and J lost 0 bases. Germline CDR1 is SGHVS and CDR2 is FNYEAQ. DNA for the CDR3: TGTGCCAGCAGCTTAGTCCTAGCGGGGACTAGCACAGATACGCAGTATTTT. It specifies CASSLVLAGTSTDTQYF.

V and J are TRBV27 and TRBJ2-5; no reliable D call. Germline V gives CDR1 MNHEY, CDR2 SMNVEV (reference sequence). The length of the CDR3 is 15 residues. The germline V and J ends were trimmed by 5 bases and 1 base, with 14 bases remaining between them. The CDR3 loop is CASSPGPGIQETQYF. Written as DNA, the CDR3 is TGTGCCAGCAGTCCCGGGCCAGGAATCCAAGAGACCCAGTACTTC.

The chain carries TRBV7-3 and TRBJ2-5, with 8 bases that match TRBD2. Germline trimming cut 2 bases from V and 6 bases from J; bases unmatched to any gene: 11. The CDR3 length is 16 residues. Germline V gene lookup returns CDR1 SGHTA and CDR2 FQGTGA. CDR3 residues: CASSLGPLAGVQTQYF. CDR3 nucleotides: TGTGCCAGCAGCTTAGGTCCCCTAGCGGGTGTGCAGACCCAGTACTTC.

J is TRBJ2-7 and V is TRBV27, with 9 bases fitting TRBD1. Germline CDR1 reads MNHEY; CDR2 reads SMNVEV (reference sequence). V was clipped by 3 bases and J by 4 bases; unmatched bases: 7. The CDR3 has 15 residues. The CDR3 here is CASSFGTGLAYEQYF. In DNA form, the CDR3 reads TGTGCCAGCAGTTTCGGGACAGGGTTGGCTTACGAGCAGTACTTC.